Listed below are T cell receptor beta chains from one sample, sequenced in a study of T cells after yellow fever vaccination. TCRdb recomputed calls from the 5' RACE reads with MiXCR, one row per CDR3 protein. The sample comprises under 500,000 distinct CDR3 sequences, around 19% of which are singletons, and about a sixth rests with the top ten. Source: PBMCs, taken before the yellow fever booster vaccination. The source of these receptors is a man younger than 30 who received the YFV17D yellow fever vaccine. Each CDR3 is given with its conserved first and last residue. The D gene is left open where the match is weak. For some rows the clone size is stated as once, few or many, or as a class when expanded; others skip it.

V gene	J gene	clone size	D gene	CDR3 protein	CDR3 DNA
TRBV6-5	TRBJ1-5	few	TRBD1	CASSRGPRQPQHF	TGTGCCAGCAGCAGGGGGCCTCGTCAGCCCCAGCATTTT
TRBV20-1	TRBJ1-1	few	NA	CSARTGLTEAFF	TGCAGTGCTAGAACCGGGCTCACTGAAGCTTTCTTT
TRBV7-2	TRBJ2-1	few	TRBD1	CASSPNRRDRGEQFF	TGTGCCAGCAGCCCTAACCGGCGGGACAGGGGGGAGCAGTTCTTC
TRBV12-3/TRBV12-4	TRBJ1-1	few	TRBD1	CASKTRGRTEAFF	TGTGCCAGCAAAACCAGGGGGCGGACTGAAGCTTTCTTT
TRBV11-2	TRBJ1-2	many	NA	CASSLDRGIYGYTF	TGTGCCAGCAGCTTAGACAGGGGCATATATGGCTACACCTTC
TRBV7-8	TRBJ2-2	many	NA	CASSLGRNTGELFF	TGTGCCAGCAGCTTAGGCAGAAACACCGGGGAGCTGTTTTTT
TRBV20-1	TRBJ2-7	NA	NA	CSARPLDEQYF	TGCAGTGCTAGACCCCTAGACGAGCAGTACTTC
TRBV24-1	TRBJ2-3	NA	NA	CATSGRDSSTDTQYF	TGTGCCACCAGTGGGAGGGACAGTAGCACAGATACGCAGTATTTT
TRBV15	TRBJ2-2	NA	NA	CATSSQGEGGELFF	TGTGCCACCAGCAGTCAGGGGGAGGGCGGGGAGCTGTTTTTT
TRBV5-1	TRBJ2-3	NA	NA	CASSVQGYSTDTQYF	TGCGCCAGCAGCGTACAGGGCTATAGCACAGATACGCAGTATTTT
TRBV29-1	TRBJ1-2	NA	NA	CSVDVGGYGYTF	TGCAGCGTTGATGTAGGAGGTTATGGCTACACCTTC
TRBV12-3/TRBV12-4	TRBJ1-1	NA	NA	CASRLDSENAEAFF	TGTGCCAGCAGGCTGGACAGCGAGAATGCTGAAGCTTTCTTT
TRBV12-3/TRBV12-4	TRBJ2-3	NA	TRBD2	CASTPAASGGGTRDTQYF	TGTGCCAGCACCCCGGCGGCTAGCGGGGGGGGGACACGGGATACGCAGTATTTT
TRBV12-3/TRBV12-4	TRBJ1-1	NA	TRBD1	CASSLHGTGLTTEAFF	TGTGCCAGCAGTTTACATGGGACAGGGTTGACCACTGAAGCTTTCTTT
TRBV6-1	TRBJ2-4	NA	NA	CASGRVTRQGIAKNIQYF	TGTGCCAGCGGGAGGGTCACGAGACAGGGAATAGCCAAAAACATTCAGTACTTC
TRBV27	TRBJ1-2	NA	TRBD1	CASSFRTGGNYGYTF	TGTGCCAGCAGTTTCAGGACAGGAGGAAACTATGGCTACACCTTC
TRBV12-3/TRBV12-4	TRBJ1-1	few	NA	CASSLRFGGDTEAFF	TGTGCCAGCAGTTTAAGATTTGGAGGGGACACTGAAGCTTTCTTT
TRBV6-2/TRBV6-3	TRBJ1-4	NA	NA	CASSSQGKKLFF	TGTGCCAGCAGTTCGCAGGGAAAAAAACTGTTTTTT
TRBV4-2	TRBJ2-7	few	NA	CASSQGLGGFYEQYF	TGTGCCAGCAGCCAAGGGTTGGGGGGTTTCTACGAGCAGTACTTC
TRBV19	TRBJ1-5	NA	TRBD1	CASSTATGDNQPQHF	TGTGCCAGTAGTACAGCGACAGGGGACAATCAGCCCCAGCATTTT
TRBV27	TRBJ2-5	few	NA	CASSPGLRRTQYF	TGTGCCAGCAGTCCCGGGCTACGGCGGACCCAGTACTTC
TRBV7-2	TRBJ2-5	many	NA	CASSLQSGLETQYF	TGTGCCAGCAGCTTACAGAGTGGCCTAGAGACCCAGTACTTC
TRBV19	TRBJ2-1	few	NA	CASSDGSSYNEQFF	TGTGCCAGCTCGGACGGGAGCTCCTACAATGAGCAGTTCTTC
TRBV9	TRBJ2-7	NA	NA	CASSLTPDRTYEQYF	TGTGCCAGCAGTCTCACCCCCGACAGAACCTACGAGCAGTACTTC
TRBV5-1	TRBJ1-4	few	NA	CASSVGGADNEKLFF	TGCGCCAGCAGCGTAGGAGGGGCGGATAATGAAAAACTGTTTTTT
TRBV5-1	TRBJ2-2	many	TRBD1	CASSGGQGDDTGELFF	TGCGCCAGCAGCGGGGGACAGGGGGATGACACCGGGGAGCTGTTTTTT
TRBV12-3/TRBV12-4	TRBJ2-1	once	TRBD2	CASSSSGATSSYNEQFF	TGTGCCAGCAGCTCTAGCGGGGCTACTAGCTCCTACAATGAGCAGTTCTTC
TRBV6-2/TRBV6-3	TRBJ2-7	NA	TRBD2	CASKASGGYEQYF	TGTGCCAGCAAGGCTAGCGGGGGTTACGAGCAGTACTTC
TRBV4-3	TRBJ2-5	few	NA	CASSQSRGGAATQYF	TGCGCCAGCAGCCAATCTAGGGGCGGGGCGGCGACCCAGTACTTC
TRBV20-1	TRBJ2-7	NA	NA	CSAGPYEQYF	TGCAGTGCTGGCCCCTACGAGCAGTACTTC
TRBV5-5	TRBJ2-5	once	TRBD2	CASSRPLAGGQETQYF	TGTGCCAGCAGCCGACCTCTAGCGGGGGGGCAGGAGACCCAGTACTTC
TRBV5-5	TRBJ1-2	many	TRBD1	CASSFGTVNGYTF	TGTGCCAGCAGCTTCGGGACAGTGAATGGCTACACCTTC
TRBV10-3	TRBJ2-7	once	TRBD2	CAITPGLAGYEQYF	TGTGCCATCACCCCAGGACTAGCGGGCTACGAGCAGTACTTC
TRBV7-2	TRBJ1-2	NA	NA	CASSRLQGGDYGYTF	TGTGCCAGCAGCAGATTACAGGGAGGGGACTATGGCTACACCTTC
TRBV7-2	TRBJ2-1	NA	NA	CASSPSPGDSTSREQFF	TGTGCCAGCAGCCCATCCCCGGGGGATTCTACCTCTCGGGAGCAGTTCTTC
TRBV3-1	TRBJ2-2	many	NA	CASSRSRGGGTGELFF	TGTGCCAGCAGCCGATCGCGAGGAGGTGGCACCGGGGAGCTGTTTTTT
TRBV4-1	TRBJ1-5	NA	NA	CASGQSNQPQHF	TGCGCCAGCGGACAGAGCAATCAGCCCCAGCATTTT
TRBV19	TRBJ1-5	few	NA	CASNAGGRNQPQHF	TGTGCCAGTAATGCGGGGGGTCGGAATCAGCCCCAGCATTTT
TRBV20-1	TRBJ2-7	once	NA	CSAPGARRREQYF	TGCAGTGCACCCGGGGCACGAAGGAGGGAGCAGTACTTC
TRBV4-3	TRBJ1-2	NA	NA	CASSQVGRDKAGYTF	TGCGCCAGCAGCCAAGTCGGAAGGGACAAGGCTGGCTACACCTTC
TRBV6-1	TRBJ1-1	NA	TRBD1	CASSDPSGGTEAFF	TGTGCCAGCAGTGATCCTTCAGGGGGAACTGAAGCTTTCTTT
TRBV11-2	TRBJ1-2	few	NA	CASSLTGGLGGYTF	TGTGCCAGCAGCTTAACGGGGGGTTTGGGTGGCTACACCTTC
TRBV29-1	TRBJ2-3	NA	TRBD1	CSVYDRGDTDTQYF	TGCAGCGTTTATGACAGGGGGGACACAGATACGCAGTATTTT
TRBV18	TRBJ2-5	few	TRBD2	CASSPIAGKQETQYF	TGTGCCAGCTCTCCCATAGCGGGGAAACAAGAGACCCAGTACTTC
TRBV7-6	TRBJ2-7	NA	NA	CASSSGPDGASYEQYF	TGTGCCAGCAGCTCAGGACCGGACGGAGCCTCCTACGAGCAGTACTTC
TRBV20-1	TRBJ1-5	NA	TRBD1	CSATQGPNQPQHF	TGCAGTGCCACACAGGGGCCCAATCAGCCCCAGCATTTT
TRBV27	TRBJ1-1	NA	NA	CASSWGGGDTEAFF	TGTGCCAGCAGTTGGGGGGGGGGGGACACTGAAGCTTTCTTT
TRBV7-2	TRBJ2-2	few	NA	CASSPGNTGELFF	TGTGCCAGCAGCCCCGGGAACACCGGGGAGCTGTTTTTT
TRBV20-1	TRBJ2-1	few	NA	CSARVIGASIDSSYNEQFF	TGCAGTGCTAGAGTGATCGGGGCCTCAATCGATAGCTCCTACAATGAGCAGTTCTTC
TRBV19	TRBJ2-5	NA	NA	CASSDLTQGYQETQYF	TGTGCCAGTAGCGACCTTACTCAGGGATACCAAGAGACCCAGTACTTC
TRBV11-2	TRBJ2-3	few	NA	CASSPGIGSTDTQYF	TGTGCCAGCAGCCCAGGGATCGGTAGCACAGATACGCAGTATTTT
TRBV12-3/TRBV12-4	TRBJ2-5	few	NA	CASSLQWQETQYF	TGTGCCAGCAGTTTACAATGGCAAGAGACCCAGTACTTC
TRBV5-1	TRBJ1-4	few	NA	CASTLDGGFEKLFF	TGCGCCAGCACGCTGGACGGGGGATTTGAAAAACTGTTTTTT